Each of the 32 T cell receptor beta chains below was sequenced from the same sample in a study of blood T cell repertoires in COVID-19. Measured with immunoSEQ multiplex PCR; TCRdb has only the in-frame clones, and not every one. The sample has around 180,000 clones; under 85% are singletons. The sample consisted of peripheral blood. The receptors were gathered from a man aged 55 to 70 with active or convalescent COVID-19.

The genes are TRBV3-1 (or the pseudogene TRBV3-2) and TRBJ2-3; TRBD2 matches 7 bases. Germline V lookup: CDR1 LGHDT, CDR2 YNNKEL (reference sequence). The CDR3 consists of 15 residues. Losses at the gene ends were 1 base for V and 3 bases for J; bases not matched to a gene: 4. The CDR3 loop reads CASSQGGGRTDTQYF. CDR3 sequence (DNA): TGTGCCAGCAGCCAAGGGGGCGGGAGAACAGATACGCAGTATTTT.

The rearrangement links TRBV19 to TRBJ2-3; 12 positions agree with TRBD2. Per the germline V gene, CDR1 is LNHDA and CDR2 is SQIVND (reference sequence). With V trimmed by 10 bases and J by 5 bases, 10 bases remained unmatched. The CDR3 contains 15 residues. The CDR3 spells CATSNLAGGQDTQYF. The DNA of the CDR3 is TGTGCCACCTCCAACCTAGCGGGAGGGCAAGATACGCAGTATTTT.

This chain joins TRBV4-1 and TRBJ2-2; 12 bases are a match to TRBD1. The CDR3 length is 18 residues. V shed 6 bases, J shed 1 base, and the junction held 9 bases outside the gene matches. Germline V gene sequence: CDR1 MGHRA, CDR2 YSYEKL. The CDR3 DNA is TGCGCCAGCAGACCCCAGGGACAGGGGGCCTGGAACACCGGGGAGCTGTTTTTT. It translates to CASRPQGQGAWNTGELFF.

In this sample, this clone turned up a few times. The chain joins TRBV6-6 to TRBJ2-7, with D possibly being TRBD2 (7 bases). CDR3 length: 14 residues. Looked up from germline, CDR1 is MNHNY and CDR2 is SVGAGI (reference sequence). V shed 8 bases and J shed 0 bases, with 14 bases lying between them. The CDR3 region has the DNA TGTGCCAGCGGGGGGGGCCGGAACTCCTACGAGCAGTACTTC. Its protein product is CASGGGRNSYEQYF.

The CDR3 here is CASSFLGGSESPLHF. The CDR3 DNA follows: TGTGCCAGCAGTTTCCTCGGCGGTTCGGAGTCACCCCTCCACTTT. The chain recombines TRBV6-5 with TRBJ1-6; D unresolved. The CDR3 extends over 15 amino acids. Per germline, CDR1 MNHEY and CDR2 SVGAGI. V gave up 4 bases and J gave up 10 bases, with 17 bases separating them.

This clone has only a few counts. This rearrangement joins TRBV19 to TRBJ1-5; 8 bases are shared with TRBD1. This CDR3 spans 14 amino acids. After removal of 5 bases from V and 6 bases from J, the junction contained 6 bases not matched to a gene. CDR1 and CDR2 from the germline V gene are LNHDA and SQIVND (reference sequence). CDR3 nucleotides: TGTGCCAGTAGTGTCGACAGGGGACGTCAGCCCCAGCATTTT. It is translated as CASSVDRGRQPQHF.

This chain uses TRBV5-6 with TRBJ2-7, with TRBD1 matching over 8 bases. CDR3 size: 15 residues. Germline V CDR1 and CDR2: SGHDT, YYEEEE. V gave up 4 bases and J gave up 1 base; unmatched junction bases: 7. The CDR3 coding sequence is TGTGCCAGCAGCCCGGGACAGGCATCGTCCTACGAGCAGTACTTC. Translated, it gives CASSPGQASSYEQYF.

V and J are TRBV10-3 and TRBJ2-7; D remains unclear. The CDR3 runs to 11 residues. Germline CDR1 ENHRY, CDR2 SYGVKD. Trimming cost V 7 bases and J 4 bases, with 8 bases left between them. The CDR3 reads CAIKSEYEQYF. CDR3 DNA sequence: TGTGCCATCAAGTCCGAGTACGAGCAGTACTTC.

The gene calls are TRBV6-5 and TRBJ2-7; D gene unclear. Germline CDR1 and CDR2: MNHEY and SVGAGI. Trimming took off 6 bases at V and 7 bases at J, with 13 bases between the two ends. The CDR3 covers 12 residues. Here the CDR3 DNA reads TGTGCCAGCAGACCGGGTGTTGGGGAGCAGTACTTC. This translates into CASRPGVGEQYF.

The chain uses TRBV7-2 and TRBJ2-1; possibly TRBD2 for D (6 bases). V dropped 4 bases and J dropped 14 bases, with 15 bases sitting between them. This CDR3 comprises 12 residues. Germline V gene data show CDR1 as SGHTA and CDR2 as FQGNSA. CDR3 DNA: TGTGCCAGCAGCTACTCGCGGGGCGGGGAGTTCTTC. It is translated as CASSYSRGGEFF.

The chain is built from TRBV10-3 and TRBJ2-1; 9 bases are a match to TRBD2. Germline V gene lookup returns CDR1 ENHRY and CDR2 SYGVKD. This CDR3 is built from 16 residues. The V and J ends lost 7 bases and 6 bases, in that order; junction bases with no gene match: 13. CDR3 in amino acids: CAINRGLAGVTNEQFF. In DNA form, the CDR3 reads TGTGCCATCAACAGGGGATTAGCGGGAGTAACCAATGAGCAGTTCTTC.

The CDR3 region is CASSLGGPRYEQYF. In DNA, the CDR3 is TGTGCCAGCAGTTTGGGGGGACCCCGATACGAGCAGTACTTC. The chain employs TRBV28 and TRBJ2-7, with D maybe TRBD2 (6 bases). Germline V gives CDR1 MDHEN, CDR2 SYDVKM. The length of the CDR3 is 14 residues. V was shortened by 3 bases and J by 4 bases, with 13 bases between the two germline ends.

The CDR3 sequence: CASSLAGSGSEQYF. The DNA of the CDR3 is TGTGCCAGCAGCTTAGCTGGTAGCGGGAGCGAGCAGTACTTC. V is TRBV7-9 and J is TRBJ2-7, with TRBD2 identical over 9 bases. CDR3 size: 14 residues. After removal of 0 bases from V and 6 bases from J, the junction contained 3 bases not matched to a gene. Germline-derived CDR1 and CDR2 are SEHNR and FQNEAQ (reference sequence). The full variable domain, rest sourced from reference TRBV7-9 and TRBJ2-7, is DTGVSQNPRHKITKRGQNVTFRCDPISEHNRLYWYRQTLGQGPEFLTYFQNEAQLEKSRLLSDRFSAERPKGSFSTLEIQRTEQGDSAMYLCASSLAGSGSEQYFGPGTRLTVT.

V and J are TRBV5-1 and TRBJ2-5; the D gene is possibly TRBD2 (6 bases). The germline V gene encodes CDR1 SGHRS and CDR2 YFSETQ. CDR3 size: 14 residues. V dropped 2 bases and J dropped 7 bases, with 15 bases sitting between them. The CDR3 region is CASSFPGVTGTQYF. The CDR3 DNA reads TGCGCCAGCAGCTTCCCGGGAGTCACGGGGACCCAGTACTTC.

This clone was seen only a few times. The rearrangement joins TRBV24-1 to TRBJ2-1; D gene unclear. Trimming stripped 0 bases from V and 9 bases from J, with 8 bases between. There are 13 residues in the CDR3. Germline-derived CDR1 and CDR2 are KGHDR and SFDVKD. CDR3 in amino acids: CATSDLSQSEQFF. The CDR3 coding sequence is TGTGCCACCAGTGATTTGTCACAGAGTGAGCAGTTCTTC.

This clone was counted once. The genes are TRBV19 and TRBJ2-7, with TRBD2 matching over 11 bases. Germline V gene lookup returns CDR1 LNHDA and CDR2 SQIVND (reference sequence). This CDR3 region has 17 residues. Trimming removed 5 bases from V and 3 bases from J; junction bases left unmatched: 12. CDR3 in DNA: TGTGCCAGTAGTGCGGCGGGACTAGCGGAACCTAACTACGAGCAGTACTTC. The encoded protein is CASSAAGLAEPNYEQYF. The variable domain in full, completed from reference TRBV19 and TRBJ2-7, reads DGGITQSPKYLFRKEGQNVTLSCEQNLNHDAMYWYRQDPGQGLRLIYYSQIVNDFQKGDIAEGYSVSREKKESFPLTVTSAQKNPTAFYLCASSAAGLAEPNYEQYFGPGTRLTVT.

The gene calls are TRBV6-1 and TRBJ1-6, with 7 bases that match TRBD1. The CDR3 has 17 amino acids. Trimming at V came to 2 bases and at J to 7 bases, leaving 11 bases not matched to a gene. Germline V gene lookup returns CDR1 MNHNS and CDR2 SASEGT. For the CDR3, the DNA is TGTGCCAGCAGTGAAATCTTAGGGGGCAGGGTAAATTCACCCCTCCACTTT. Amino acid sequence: CASSEILGGRVNSPLHF.

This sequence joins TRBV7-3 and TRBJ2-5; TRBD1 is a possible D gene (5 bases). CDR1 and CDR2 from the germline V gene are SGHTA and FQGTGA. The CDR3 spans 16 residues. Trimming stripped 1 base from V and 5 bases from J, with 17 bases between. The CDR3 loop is CASSLIGGAAPETQYF. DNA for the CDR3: TGTGCCAGCAGCTTAATAGGTGGGGCTGCCCCCGAGACCCAGTACTTC.

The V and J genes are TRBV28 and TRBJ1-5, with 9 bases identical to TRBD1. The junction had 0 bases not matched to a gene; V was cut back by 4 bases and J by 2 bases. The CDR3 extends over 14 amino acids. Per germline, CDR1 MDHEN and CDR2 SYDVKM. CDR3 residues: CASSWTGGNQPQHF. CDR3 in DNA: TGTGCCAGCAGTTGGACAGGGGGCAATCAGCCCCAGCATTTT. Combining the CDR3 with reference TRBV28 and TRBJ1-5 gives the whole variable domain DVKVTQSSRYLVKRTGEKVFLECVQDMDHENMFWYRQDPGLGLRLIYFSYDVKMKEKGDIPEGYSVSREKKERFSLILESASTNQTSMYLCASSWTGGNQPQHFGDGTRLSIL.

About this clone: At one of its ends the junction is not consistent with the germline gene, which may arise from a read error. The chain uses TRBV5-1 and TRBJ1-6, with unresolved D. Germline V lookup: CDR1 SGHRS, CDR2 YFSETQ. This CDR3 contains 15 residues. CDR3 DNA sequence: TGCGCCAGCACCTTGAGACCGGAGGGCAATTCACCCCTCCACTTT. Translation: CASTLRPEGNSPLHF.

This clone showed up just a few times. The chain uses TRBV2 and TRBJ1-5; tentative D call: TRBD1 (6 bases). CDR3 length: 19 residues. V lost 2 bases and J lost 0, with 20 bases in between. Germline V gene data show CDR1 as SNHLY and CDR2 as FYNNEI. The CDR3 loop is CASSERSGRGVHSNQPQHF. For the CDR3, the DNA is TGTGCCAGCAGTGAAAGGTCCGGCAGGGGAGTTCATAGCAATCAGCCCCAGCATTTT.

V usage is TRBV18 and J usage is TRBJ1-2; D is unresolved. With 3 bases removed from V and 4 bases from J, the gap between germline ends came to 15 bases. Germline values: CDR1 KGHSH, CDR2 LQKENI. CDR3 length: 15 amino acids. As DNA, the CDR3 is TGTGCCAGCTCACCTAAGGCCAGCGACGGCTATGGCTACACCTTC. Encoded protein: CASSPKASDGYGYTF.

The DNA for the CDR3 is TGTGCCAGCAGTTACGATTGGGGGGATGGCTACACCTTC. Residues: CASSYDWGDGYTF. This chain connects TRBV6-2 or TRBV6-3 to TRBJ1-2; D is perhaps TRBD1 (5 bases). The CDR3 consists of 13 residues. The germline gives CDR1 MNHEY, CDR2 SVGEGT. Trimming shortened V by 2 bases and J by 6 bases, and 10 bases separated the two germline ends.

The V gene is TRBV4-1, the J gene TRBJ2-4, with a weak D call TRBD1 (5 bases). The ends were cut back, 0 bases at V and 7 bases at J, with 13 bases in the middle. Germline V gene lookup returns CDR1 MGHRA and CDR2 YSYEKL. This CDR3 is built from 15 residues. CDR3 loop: CASSQEGRADNIQYF. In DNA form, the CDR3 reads TGCGCCAGCAGCCAAGAGGGCAGGGCGGATAACATTCAGTACTTC.

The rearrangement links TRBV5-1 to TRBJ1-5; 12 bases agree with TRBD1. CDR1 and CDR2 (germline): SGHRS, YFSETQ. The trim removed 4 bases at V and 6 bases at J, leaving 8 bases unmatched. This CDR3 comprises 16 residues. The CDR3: CASSPGQGAIGQPQHF. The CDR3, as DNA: TGCGCCAGCAGCCCGGGACAGGGGGCGATAGGTCAGCCCCAGCATTTT.

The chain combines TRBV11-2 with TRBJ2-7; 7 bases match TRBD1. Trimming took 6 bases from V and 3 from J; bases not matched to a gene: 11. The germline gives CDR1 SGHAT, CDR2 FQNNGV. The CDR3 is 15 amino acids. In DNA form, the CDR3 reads TGTGCCAGCAGTCTAGAACCGGGACAGCTCTACGAGCAGTACTTC. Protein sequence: CASSLEPGQLYEQYF.

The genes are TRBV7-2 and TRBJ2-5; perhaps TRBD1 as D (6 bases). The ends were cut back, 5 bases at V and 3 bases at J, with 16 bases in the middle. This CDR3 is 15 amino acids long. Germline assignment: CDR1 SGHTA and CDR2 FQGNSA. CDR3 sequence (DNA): TGTGCCAGCAGCACCTTTAGCTACAGGGAAGAGACCCAGTACTTC. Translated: CASSTFSYREETQYF.

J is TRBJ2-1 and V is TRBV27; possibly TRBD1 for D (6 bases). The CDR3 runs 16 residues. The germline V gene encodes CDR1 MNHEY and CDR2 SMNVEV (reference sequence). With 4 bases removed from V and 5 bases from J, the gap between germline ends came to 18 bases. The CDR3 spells CASSSTGFGGHNEQFF. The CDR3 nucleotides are TGTGCCAGCAGTTCCACAGGGTTCGGCGGGCACAATGAGCAGTTCTTC.

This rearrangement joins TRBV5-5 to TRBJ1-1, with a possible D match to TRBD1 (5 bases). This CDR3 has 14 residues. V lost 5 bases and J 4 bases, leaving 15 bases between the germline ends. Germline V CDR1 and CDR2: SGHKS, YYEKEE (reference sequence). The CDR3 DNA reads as TGTGCCAGCAGTCCCAGGGTATCGGGCACTGAAGCTTTCTTT. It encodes CASSPRVSGTEAFF.

The DNA of the CDR3 is TGTGCCAGCAGCAACAGGTGGGCCTACGAGCAGTACTTC. Amino acid sequence: CASSNRWAYEQYF. The gene calls are TRBV28 and TRBJ2-7; D might be TRBD1 (5 bases). This CDR3 comprises 13 residues. Germline V gene data show CDR1 as MDHEN and CDR2 as SYDVKM. V lost 6 bases, J lost 2 bases, and 11 bases lay in between.

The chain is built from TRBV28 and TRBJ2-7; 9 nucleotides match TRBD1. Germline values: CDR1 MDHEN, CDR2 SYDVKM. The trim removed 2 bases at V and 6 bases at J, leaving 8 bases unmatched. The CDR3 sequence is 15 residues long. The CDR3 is CASSLGARQGVEQYF. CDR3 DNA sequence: TGTGCCAGCAGTTTAGGGGCTAGACAGGGGGTCGAGCAGTACTTC.

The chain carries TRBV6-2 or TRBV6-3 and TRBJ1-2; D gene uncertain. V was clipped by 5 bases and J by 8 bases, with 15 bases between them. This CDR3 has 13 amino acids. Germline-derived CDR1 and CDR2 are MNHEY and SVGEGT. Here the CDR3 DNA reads TGTGCCAGCAGTCTAATACGAAGTTCGGGCTACACCTTC. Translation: CASSLIRSSGYTF.